A single T cell receptor (beta chain) is shown here with its context. There is no known antigen for this receptor. One base away there is no much larger clone; base qualities are not given. One collaborating source in Seattle enrolled patients during active infection and followed them longitudinally through the course of disease. Each collaborating institution followed its own protocols to collect whole blood in K2EDTA tubes. For TCRbeta analysis, collaborators shipped samples in one of three forms: frozen whole blood, isolated PBMCs, or DNA extracted from either of those sample types. The data derive from a study of blood T cell repertoires in COVID-19 (TCRdb year 2020). About the study as a whole: The collaborator samples originated in the United States, Italy and Spain and spanned the acute and convalescent phases of COVID-19. The prospective study material was composed of cDNA or gDNA derived from T cells, B-cell-depleted T cells, or PBMCs. Deeply sampled blood TCRbeta repertoires from subjects exposed to, actively infected with, or recovered from COVID-19 were included in the dataset. The repertoires were released in a freely available public database meant as a resource for research on the immune response to SARS-CoV-2. Samples came from the ongoing ImmuneRACE study (first 160 participants) plus 1,254 subjects from 6 global collaborators. A de-identified subject ID, COVID-19 status, age in years and sex were almost always included in the sample metadata. Where HLA class I and class II types were available, the types were taken from metadata supplied by the sample provider, not from assay-based typing. Summary of the overall study and its limitations: The quantity of clinical and demographic metadata differed by source and by participant and was supplied without curation.

TCRbeta CDR3 regions were amplified from genomic DNA by means of the immunoSEQ Assay, a bias-controlled multiplex PCR. In the authors' own workflow: The number of nucleated cells in each sample was estimated by amplification of reference gene primers within the assay. Sequence reads were collapsed and filtered to measure the absolute abundance of every unique TCRbeta CDR3 rearrangement. For each sample, productive Simpson clonality was calculated as the square root of Simpson's diversity index across productive rearrangements. Drawn from immuneACCESS, this table holds only the in-frame rearrangements with V and J called that TCRdb kept. Clones are partly lost; checked studies trace under half to an unresolved V gene and leave the rest unexplained. V, J and clone size are those of that table, while D and trimming were read from the DNA. A total of 440,000 or so clones appear in this sample, about nine tenths of them only once. The top ten constitute roughly 1.4% of the sample.

This clonotype was obtained from a woman aged 35 to 49 with COVID-19, enrolled during active disease. Sequenced material: peripheral blood.

The CDR3: CASSPRELSQVAFF. The DNA is as follows: TGTGCCAGCAGCCCGCGGGAACTGAGTCAGGTAGCTTTCTTT. The chain was built from TRBV7-9 and TRBJ1-1; no D segment can be confidently identified. The germline V gene (reference sequence) yields SEHNR for CDR1 and FQNEAQ for CDR2. The CDR3, from cysteine to phenylalanine, totals 14 residues. Kept here is only the CDR3 DNA, which spans 42 bases and is read in frame from base 1. V lost 5 bases and J lost 10 bases; the stretch between them is 20 bases long.